A selection of T cell receptor beta chains follows, all from one sample in a study of blood T cell repertoires in COVID-19. TCRdb's table, derived via immunoSEQ multiplex PCR, lists solely in-frame clones and lacks some. Among 310,000 or so clones listed, about 90% were seen once. The sample was peripheral blood. These receptors all stem from a woman in her thirties who had recovered from COVID-19. The CDR3 runs from the conserved cysteine through the conserved F or W. D genes are given only for firm matches. The size entry is marked missing in some rows and otherwise reads once, few, many or a size class.

v_call	clone_size	d_call	j_call	cdr3_nt	cdr3_aa
TRBV10-2	NA	TRBD2	TRBJ2-3	TGCGCCAGCACTGTAGCGGGGGTCACAGATACGCAGTATTTT	CASTVAGVTDTQYF
TRBV19	NA	TRBD1	TRBJ1-1	TGTGCCAGTAGTATACGACAGGGTCGCGACACTGAAGCTTTCTTT	CASSIRQGRDTEAFF
TRBV11-1	NA	TRBD2	TRBJ2-2	TGTGCCAGCAGCAACCCCGGGACTAGTGGTACCGGGGAGCTGTTTTTT	CASSNPGTSGTGELFF
TRBV11-2	NA	NA	TRBJ2-4	TGTGCCAGCAGCCCTAGTAGCGAGGGTAGGCAAAACATTCAGTACTTC	CASSPSSEGRQNIQYF
TRBV28	NA	TRBD1	TRBJ1-1	TGTGCCAGCAGGGAGACCACTGGACAGGGCAACACTGAAGCTTTCTTT	CASRETTGQGNTEAFF
TRBV18	NA	TRBD1	TRBJ1-2	TGTGCCAGCTCACCACGACAGGGAGATATCTATGGCTACACCTTC	CASSPRQGDIYGYTF
TRBV7-9	NA	TRBD1	TRBJ2-7	TGTGCCAGCAGCTTAGGTTGGACAGGTCCGTCTGACGAGCAGTACTTC	CASSLGWTGPSDEQYF
TRBV5-1	NA	NA	TRBJ1-3	TGCGCCAGCAGCGGTGGACTCCTCTTGGACACCATATATTTT	CASSGGLLLDTIYF
TRBV11-2	NA	NA	TRBJ1-2	TGTGCCAGCAGCTTAGATCTCGGGGTTGGCTACACCTTC	CASSLDLGVGYTF
TRBV6-5	NA	TRBD1	TRBJ1-2	TGTGCCAGCATTGGGGGGACAGGGGCCTATGGCTACACCTTC	CASIGGTGAYGYTF
TRBV11-2	NA	TRBD1	TRBJ2-6	TGTGCCAGCAGCCCTCAGGGGGCTGGGGCCAACGTCCTGACTTTC	CASSPQGAGANVLTF
TRBV4-1	NA	TRBD2	TRBJ2-5	TGCGCCAGCAGCCAGCTAGGGACTAGCGCAAAAGAGACCCAGTACTTC	CASSQLGTSAKETQYF
TRBV7-2	NA	NA	TRBJ1-4	TGTGCCAGCAGCTTCACAAAGGCACAGACCCATGGACTGTTTTTT	CASSFTKAQTHGLFF
TRBV12-1	NA	NA	TRBJ2-6	TGTGCCAGCAGCCCCATGGGGCGCAGCTTCTCTGGGGCCAACGTCCTGACTTTC	CASSPMGRSFSGANVLTF
TRBV3-1/TRBV3-2	NA	NA	TRBJ1-3	TGTGCCAGCAGCCCCTTTTTAAGTGGGAGCTCTGGAAACACCATATATTTT	CASSPFLSGSSGNTIYF
TRBV30	NA	TRBD2	TRBJ2-7	TGTGCCTGGAATCCACCGGGACTAGGCTCCTACGAGCAGTACTTC	CAWNPPGLGSYEQYF
TRBV6-5	NA	NA	TRBJ1-2	TGTGCCAGCAGTTCGAGGGCGGATGGCTACACCTTC	CASSSRADGYTF
TRBV5-5	NA	NA	TRBJ1-2	TGTGCCAGCAGCTTGGGATCCGGGACACACTACACCTTC	CASSLGSGTHYTF
TRBV6-5	NA	NA	TRBJ1-1	TGTGCCAGCGGTACCGGGGGGTGGGCTGAAGCTTTCTTT	CASGTGGWAEAFF
TRBV4-1	NA	NA	TRBJ2-7	TGCGCCAGCAGCCAAGTCAAGGAGGTAACCTACGAGCAGTACTTC	CASSQVKEVTYEQYF
TRBV18	NA	NA	TRBJ1-5	TGTGCCAGCTCACCCCGCGGGGGTGCCCAGAGGGTTGGCAATCAGCCCCAGCATTTT	CASSPRGGAQRVGNQPQHF
TRBV28	NA	TRBD1	TRBJ1-2	TGTGCCAGCAGCCCCTGGTCAGGGGGAGGCTATGGCTACACCTTC	CASSPWSGGGYGYTF
TRBV6-5	few	TRBD1	TRBJ1-1	TGTGCCAGCAGTCCGGGACAGTACACTGAAGCTTTCTTT	CASSPGQYTEAFF
TRBV11-3	NA	NA	TRBJ2-1	TGTGCCAGCAGCTTAGGAGGAGCTTGGGGCCACAATGAGCAGTTCTTC	CASSLGGAWGHNEQFF
TRBV5-1	once	NA	TRBJ1-6	TGCGCCAGCAGCTCCGACCGAAGGAGCTCCTATAATTCACCCCTCCACTTT	CASSSDRRSSYNSPLHF
TRBV7-9	NA	NA	TRBJ1-6	TGTGCCAGCAGCTTAGAGGGAGGAAGTTATTCACCCCTCCACTTT	CASSLEGGSYSPLHF
TRBV11-2	NA	NA	TRBJ2-1	TGTGCCAGCAGCCCCCGCGGCAGCAACGATGAGCAGTTCTTC	CASSPRGSNDEQFF
TRBV12-3/TRBV12-4	NA	NA	TRBJ2-2	TGTGCCAGCAGTTTAACTCAGGGCGGGGAGCTGTTTTTT	CASSLTQGGELFF
TRBV2	NA	NA	TRBJ1-5	TGTGCCAGCAGTATGGGCCTACAGCGGAATCAGCCCCAGCATTTT	CASSMGLQRNQPQHF
TRBV5-4	NA	NA	TRBJ2-6	TGTGCCAGCACAGCCGGGACAATTCCTTCTGGGGCCAACGTCCTGACTTTC	CASTAGTIPSGANVLTF
TRBV5-1	NA	NA	TRBJ2-5	TGCGCCAGCAGCTGGGGGGAGGAGACCCAGTACTTC	CASSWGEETQYF
TRBV10-3	NA	NA	TRBJ2-6	TGTGCCATCAGCTATGGTGGGAGGACTGGGGCCAACGTCCTGACTTTC	CAISYGGRTGANVLTF
TRBV7-8	once	TRBD2	TRBJ2-5	TGTGCCAGCAGCTTATGGACTAGCAGAATACAAGAGACCCAGTACTTC	CASSLWTSRIQETQYF
TRBV3-1/TRBV3-2	NA	NA	TRBJ2-2	TGTGCCAGCAGCCACCCCAGTCGGGGAGGAACCGGGGAGCTGTTTTTT	CASSHPSRGGTGELFF
TRBV3-1/TRBV3-2	NA	TRBD1	TRBJ1-1	TGTGCCAGCAGCCAACGAGACAGGGGGAACACTGAAGCTTTCTTT	CASSQRDRGNTEAFF
TRBV7-2	NA	NA	TRBJ1-4	TGTGCCAGCAGCTTATCAGGGCGCCATGAAAAACTGTTTTTT	CASSLSGRHEKLFF
TRBV28	NA	TRBD2	TRBJ2-3	TGTGCCAGCAGTTCATTAGCGGGCTCTAGCACAGATACGCAGTATTTT	CASSSLAGSSTDTQYF
TRBV6-1	NA	TRBD1	TRBJ2-1	TGTGCCAGCAGTGAATTTTCGGGACAGGGAGGGAATGAGCAGTTCTTC	CASSEFSGQGGNEQFF
TRBV5-1	NA	NA	TRBJ2-7	TGCGCCAGCAGCTGGGAGGAATCGCAGTTCGCTGAGCAGTACTTC	CASSWEESQFAEQYF
TRBV7-9	once	NA	TRBJ2-7	TGTGCCAGCAGCCCACCCGATGGACAGCCCTCCTACGAGCAGTACTTC	CASSPPDGQPSYEQYF
TRBV3-1/TRBV3-2	NA	TRBD1	TRBJ2-7	TGTGCCAGCAGCCAAGACCGGGAGACAGGGGAACAGTACGAGCAGTACTTC	CASSQDRETGEQYEQYF
TRBV4-1	NA	TRBD2	TRBJ2-1	TGCGCCAGCAGCCAGGGTCCGTTTTCCAGCGGGAATAATGAGCAGTTCTTC	CASSQGPFSSGNNEQFF
TRBV3-1/TRBV3-2	NA	TRBD2	TRBJ2-1	TGTGCCAGCAGCCAAGTGGGGACTAGGAATGAGCAGTTCTTC	CASSQVGTRNEQFF
TRBV16	NA	NA	TRBJ2-7	TGTGCCAGCAGCCAATCTCCAGGGGACGGTTACGAGCAGTACTTC	CASSQSPGDGYEQYF
TRBV5-1	NA	NA	TRBJ2-2	TGCGCCAGCAGAAGACTTATGAACACCGGGGAGCTGTTTTTT	CASRRLMNTGELFF
TRBV15	NA	NA	TRBJ2-3	TGTGCCACCAGCCTAGACGCCACAGATACGCAGTATTTT	CATSLDATDTQYF
TRBV7-2	NA	NA	TRBJ2-7	TGTGCCAGCAGCTCTCGGGGGGCTCTCTACGAGCAGTACTTC	CASSSRGALYEQYF
TRBV6-5	NA	TRBD1	TRBJ1-2	TGTGCCAGCAGCCTACGAGGGACAGACTATGGCTACACCTTC	CASSLRGTDYGYTF
TRBV7-2	NA	TRBD2	TRBJ2-7	TGTGCCAGCAGCTCTCTCCAGCTAGCGGGAACCCGTTCCTACGAGCAGTACTTC	CASSSLQLAGTRSYEQYF
TRBV24-1	NA	NA	TRBJ2-1	TGTGCCACCAGTGATTCCCACTACAGGGTTAATGAGCAGTTCTTC	CATSDSHYRVNEQFF
TRBV9	NA	TRBD1	TRBJ2-5	TGTGCCAGCAGCTCGACAGGGTTTGAGACCCAGTACTTC	CASSSTGFETQYF
TRBV5-6	NA	NA	TRBJ1-3	TGTGCCAGCAGCTTGGTAACAGGCTCTGGAAACACCATATATTTT	CASSLVTGSGNTIYF
TRBV6-6	NA	NA	TRBJ2-2	TGTGCCAGCAGTCTGCAGTCGAACACCGGGGAGCTGTTTTTT	CASSLQSNTGELFF
TRBV7-8	once	TRBD1	TRBJ1-5	TGTGCCAGCAGCAGGGACAGAAATCAGCCCCAGCATTTT	CASSRDRNQPQHF
TRBV23-1	few	TRBD2	TRBJ2-7	TGCGCCAGCAGTCCCCACGGGGGGTCCCAAGACGAGCAGTACTTC	CASSPHGGSQDEQYF
TRBV30	NA	NA	TRBJ1-3	TGTGCCTGGAGTGTACACAGGGCTGGAAACACCATATATTTT	CAWSVHRAGNTIYF
TRBV7-2	NA	NA	TRBJ1-2	TGTGCCAGCAGCTTAGACGGTCTTTCGGGCTACACCTTC	CASSLDGLSGYTF
TRBV6-4	NA	TRBD2	TRBJ2-5	TGTGCCAGCAGTGAGTCAGCGGGAGTGGGTGGAGAGACCCAGTACTTC	CASSESAGVGGETQYF
TRBV13	NA	NA	TRBJ2-4	TGTGCCAGCAGCTTCAGACTAGAGCCCATTCAGTACTTC	CASSFRLEPIQYF
TRBV19	NA	NA	TRBJ2-7	TGTGCCAGTAGTACCAGGACAGAGATGGGGCAGTACTTC	CASSTRTEMGQYF